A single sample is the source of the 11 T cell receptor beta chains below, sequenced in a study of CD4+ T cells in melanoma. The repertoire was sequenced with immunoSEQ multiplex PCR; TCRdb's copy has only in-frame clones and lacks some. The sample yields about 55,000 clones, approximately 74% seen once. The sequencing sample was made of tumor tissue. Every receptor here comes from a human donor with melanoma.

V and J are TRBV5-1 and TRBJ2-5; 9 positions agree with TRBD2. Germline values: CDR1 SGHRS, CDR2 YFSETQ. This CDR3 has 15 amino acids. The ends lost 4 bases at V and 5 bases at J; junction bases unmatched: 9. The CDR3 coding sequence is TGCGCCAGCAGCCCATCTGCGGGGGGGCTGGAGACCCAGTACTTC. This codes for CASSPSAGGLETQYF.

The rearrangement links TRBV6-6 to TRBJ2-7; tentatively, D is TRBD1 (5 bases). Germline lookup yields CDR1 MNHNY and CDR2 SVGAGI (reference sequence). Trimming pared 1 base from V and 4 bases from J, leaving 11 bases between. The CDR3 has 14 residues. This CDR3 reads CASSYYGRVYEQYF. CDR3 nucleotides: TGTGCCAGCAGTTACTACGGCAGGGTTTACGAGCAGTACTTC.

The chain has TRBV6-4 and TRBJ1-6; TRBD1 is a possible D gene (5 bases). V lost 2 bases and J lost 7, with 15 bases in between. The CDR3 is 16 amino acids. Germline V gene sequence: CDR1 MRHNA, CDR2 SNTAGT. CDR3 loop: CASSDPQGLLNSPLHF. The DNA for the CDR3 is TGTGCCAGCAGTGACCCTCAGGGCCTTCTAAATTCACCCCTCCACTTT.

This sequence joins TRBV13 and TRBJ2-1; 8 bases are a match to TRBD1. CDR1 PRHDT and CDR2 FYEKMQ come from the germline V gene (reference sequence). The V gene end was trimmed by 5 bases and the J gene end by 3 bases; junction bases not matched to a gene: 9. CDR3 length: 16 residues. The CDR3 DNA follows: TGTGCCAGCAGCCGCCCCGGACAGGGAGTCTACAATGAGCAGTTCTTC. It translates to CASSRPGQGVYNEQFF.

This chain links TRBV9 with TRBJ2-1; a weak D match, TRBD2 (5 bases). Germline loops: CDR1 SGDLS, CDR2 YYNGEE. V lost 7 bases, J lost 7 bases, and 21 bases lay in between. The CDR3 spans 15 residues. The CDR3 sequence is CASGSGDFYGNEQFF. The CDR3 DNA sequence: TGTGCCAGCGGGAGCGGAGATTTTTACGGGAATGAGCAGTTCTTC.

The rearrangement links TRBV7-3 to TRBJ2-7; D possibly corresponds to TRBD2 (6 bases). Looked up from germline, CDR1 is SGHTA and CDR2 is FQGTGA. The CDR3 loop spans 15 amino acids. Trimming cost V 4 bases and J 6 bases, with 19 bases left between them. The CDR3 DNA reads TGTGCCAGCAGCTCACAAGGGACTTCCGACTCCGAGCAGTACTTC. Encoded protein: CASSSQGTSDSEQYF.

The DNA of the CDR3 is TGTGCCACCAGCAGAGATCGAGGGTTCGGCGCTGAAGCTTTCTTT. Translated, it gives CATSRDRGFGAEAFF. The gene calls are TRBV15 and TRBJ1-1; no reliable D call. V was trimmed by 0 bases and J by 6 bases, leaving 14 bases between them. Germline V gene sequence: CDR1 LNHNV, CDR2 YYDKDF (reference sequence). This CDR3 has 15 amino acids.

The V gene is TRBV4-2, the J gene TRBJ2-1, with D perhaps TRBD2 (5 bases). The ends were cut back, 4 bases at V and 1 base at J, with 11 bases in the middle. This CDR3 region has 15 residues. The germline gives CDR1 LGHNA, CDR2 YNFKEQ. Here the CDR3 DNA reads TGTGCCAGCAGCCTAATACTAGAATCCTACAATGAGCAGTTCTTC. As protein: CASSLILESYNEQFF.

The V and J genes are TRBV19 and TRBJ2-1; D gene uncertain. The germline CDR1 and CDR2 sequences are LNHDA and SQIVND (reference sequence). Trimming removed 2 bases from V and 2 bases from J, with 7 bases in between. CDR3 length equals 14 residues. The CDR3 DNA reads TGTGCCAGTAGTATAAATACAGCCTACAATGAGCAGTTCTTC. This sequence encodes CASSINTAYNEQFF.

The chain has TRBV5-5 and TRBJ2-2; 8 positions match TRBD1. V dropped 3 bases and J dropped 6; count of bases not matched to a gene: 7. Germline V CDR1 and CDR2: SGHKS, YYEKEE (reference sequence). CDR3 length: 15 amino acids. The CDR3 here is CASSWDRSMAGELFF. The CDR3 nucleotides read TGTGCCAGCAGCTGGGACAGGTCTATGGCCGGGGAGCTGTTTTTT. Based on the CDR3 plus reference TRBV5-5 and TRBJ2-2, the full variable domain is DAGVTQSPTHLIKTRGQQVTLRCSPISGHKSVSWYQQVLGQGPQFIFQYYEKEERGRGNFPDRFSARQFPNYSSELNVNALLLGDSALYLCASSWDRSMAGELFFGEGSRLTVL.

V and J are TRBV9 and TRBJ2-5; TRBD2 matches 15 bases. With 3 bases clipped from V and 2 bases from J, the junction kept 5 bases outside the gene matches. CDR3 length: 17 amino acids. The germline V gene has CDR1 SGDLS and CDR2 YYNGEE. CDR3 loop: CASSDAGLAGGQETQYF. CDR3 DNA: TGTGCCAGCAGCGACGCCGGACTAGCGGGGGGGCAAGAGACCCAGTACTTC.